This T cell receptor (beta chain) was identified in a study of cytomegalovirus exposure and HLA in healthy donors (dated by TCRdb to between 2016 and 2019). Background for the entire study: In an earlier analysis of under 750 of the donors, 276 Gb of sequence data and 100 million or so unique TCR beta sequences from about 179 million T cells were reported. The study combined high-throughput TCR immunosequencing, statistical association of individual TCRs with disease status, and machine learning to predict cytomegalovirus infection status. A later analysis re-analyzed previously published TCR beta repertoires from approximately 670 donors and added high-resolution HLA genotyping to study TCR occurrence patterns. Donor age, sex, ethnicity and CMV serostatus were compiled alongside the repertoire data. Several DR-DQ haplotypes were handled as single units for association and clustering because linkage in the cohort was strong. To decide whether each TCR beta V gene segment behaved as functional or pseudogenic, an earlier analysis of nearly 600 of the donors relied on high-throughput TCR beta sequencing. Of the roughly 390 genotyped donors, approximately 83% fell in the genetic ancestry cluster associated with self-reported Caucasian donors. The T cell repertoires of around 730 subjects were profiled by immunosequencing and related to cytomegalovirus serostatus. Every repertoire in the discovery cohort had been generated on one and the same sequencing platform. A later genetic analysis used genome-wide SNP genotypes for about 65% of the roughly 670 donors, treating that subset as a discovery cohort. Both class I and class II loci were covered by HLA typing, at four-digit resolution. A separate validation cohort of over a hundred different subjects was used in addition to the approximately 700-subject first cohort. The study aimed to test whether cataloging public T cell receptors could reveal signatures of past pathogen exposure. Rather than using new phenotypic data, the later analysis identified candidate immune exposures from TCR beta sequences and from how often those sequences occurred across donors. Among some 400 genotyped donors of the cohort, an average of about 240,000 unique TCR beta nucleotide sequences was sequenced per donor, of which about 18% were non-productive. The number of typed donors differed by locus: about 620-630 for A, B, C, DRB1 and DQB1; roughly 510 for DQA1; some 590 for DPA1; and around 470 for DPB1. About 280 gigabases of sequencing data and approximately 92 million unique TCR sequences made up an early release that covered fewer than 650 HLA-typed donors.

As to this clone: This clone's antigen is unknown. No clone much larger than this one lies a single base away; base qualities are absent.

The cohort comprised approximately 700 healthy bone marrow donors. All cohort members were sampled while nominally healthy, although unrecorded immune exposures were likely present. The donor was CMV seropositive and was included in the group of 290 or so seropositive cohort members. A peripheral blood sample was collected from each donor, and TCR beta sequencing was performed on peripheral blood mononuclear cells. Genomic DNA was extracted from the blood cell samples with the Qiagen DNeasy Blood Extraction Kit. In the germline V gene, CDR1 corresponds to SGHVS and CDR2 to FQNEAQ. The CDR3 goes from the cysteine to the phenylalanine over 13 residues. The only DNA kept is the CDR3, 39 bases in frame from the first base. V loses 6 bases, J loses 0 bases, and the germline ends lie 9 bases apart. Findings and caveats that apply to the study as a whole: Linkage disequilibrium might explain the correlated functional status among segregating V segments, but an unknown experimental factor could not be ruled out. A later analysis associated 17,000 or so TCR beta sequences with specific HLA alleles at a false discovery rate of 0.05. The classifier was reported to diagnose cytomegalovirus status with high specificity and sensitivity in both the original and validation cohorts. A total of about 180 TCR beta chains were listed by the study as associated with cytomegalovirus. CMV serostatus was the only immune exposure information available for the cohort. Because counts were too low, about 18 rarely observed V segments, including chromosome 9 orphons, were excluded from the earlier analysis of about 500 of the donors. A later analysis found that HLA-associated TCR beta chains were more clonally expanded and had lower generation probabilities than equally common non-associated chains. Strong co-occurrence of HLA alleles, especially DR and DQ, made assigning TCR associations to individual alleles difficult. A later genetic analysis reported fewer N-insertions in productive TCRs among donors in an Asian-associated ancestry cluster than the approximately 670-donor mean. The authors suggested that the approach could potentially be generalized to other disease states and immunological phenotypes. In a later analysis, the rate of TCR association differed among HLA loci, with DRB1 alleles having the most associated TCRs and HLA-C alleles having the fewest. The presence/absence analyses assumed that sequencing depth was roughly uniform across donors, and that assumption may not be true. Only TCR beta chains were sequenced in this cohort, and the absence of alpha or paired-chain data limited detectable features. In a later genetic analysis, a missense DCLRE1C variant was associated with V-gene and J-gene trimming of TCR beta chains, and the association was replicated in an independent cohort. Because some donors lacked HLA typing at each locus, the association tests relied only on the typed subset. In a later analysis, several top co-occurrence clusters were reported to appear linked to parvovirus B19, influenza, CMV and Epstein-Barr virus. According to a later analysis, most CMV-associated TCR beta chains appeared to be HLA-restricted, and the HLA associations seemed to be driven largely by CMV exposure. Because the 87-base-pair reads could not distinguish some IMGT-functional V segments, including TRBV6-2 and TRBV6-3, those segments were excluded. In vitro tests confirmed that a few of the cytomegalovirus-associated TCR beta chains recognize cytomegalovirus antigens. A further reported finding was that TCR beta sequences accurately predicted the HLA-A and HLA-B alleles for most subjects in the first cohort. Most TCR sequences were observed very rarely across donors, whereas some public TCRs were present in many individuals. A group of highly shared sequence variants was considered likely to be a technical artifact of the sequencing pipeline. Broadly in line with IMGT annotations, most TCR beta V segments showed up in productive rearrangements about 90% or about 30% of the time in an earlier analysis of around 600 of the donors.

Libraries were made using the immunoSEQ multiplex PCR assay. A mixture of 60 forward primers for TCR Vbeta segments and 13 reverse primers for TCR Jbeta segments was used in the multiplex PCR. Amplification of the CDR3 region of rearranged TCR beta genes was performed with a multiplex PCR assay on genomic DNA. The Illumina HiSeq System was used to sequence the amplified TCR beta libraries as 87-base-pair reads. As for the original processing: Across the roughly 600 repertoires, a later analysis counted around 80 million unique TCR beta chains, around 11 million of which were shared by at least two donors. A nearest-neighbor algorithm error-corrected the raw reads and collapsed the reads into unique sequences, merging closely related sequences to remove PCR and sequencing errors. To assign V, D and J gene segments, CDR3 sequences were aligned to IMGT reference sequences. For a sequence to be retained, a match of at least six nucleotides to both a V gene segment and a J gene segment was required. Rearrangements were classified as productive when the CDR3 lacked stop codons and remained in frame with V and J, and all other rearrangements were classified as non-productive. Following IMGT convention, CDR3 was defined as the stretch from the second conserved V-encoded cysteine to the conserved J-encoded phenylalanine. The earlier analysis of 500 to 750 of the donors excluded any sequence lacking an unambiguous match to a single V gene segment. In an earlier analysis of a few hundred of the donors, V segments were called functional above 56.7% productive rearrangements and were called segregating when the between-donor standard deviation exceeded 5%. A statistical classification framework was developed to diagnose cytomegalovirus status using the catalog of TCR beta chain sequences. A later analysis assigned V and J genes by comparing TCR nucleotide sequences with IMGT/GENE-DB human TR gene sequences. In a later analysis, CDR3 sequences and most-parsimonious VDJ recombination scenarios were assigned using the TCRdist pipeline. In a later analysis, every TCR beta chain was defined by the combination of its CDR3 amino acid sequence and its V-gene family, and reads without a unique V-gene family were dropped. A later analysis removed roughly 590 highly shared, low-generation-probability nucleotide sequences to deal with suspected cross-contamination and a sequencing artifact. In a later analysis, a clonal expansion index for each public chain was calculated from normalized within-repertoire ranks of inferred template counts. A later analysis computed generation probabilities with a VDJ recombination model fitted to out-of-frame rearrangements, and checked the results against IGoR. A later analysis scored TCR-TCR, TCR-HLA and TCR-CMV co-occurrence with hypergeometric tests, applying a repertoire-size bias correction to TCR pairs. False discovery rates were estimated in a later analysis by permuting HLA or CMV assignments 20 times. In a later analysis, co-occurring TCRs were grouped using DBSCAN, with TCRdist sequence similarity added in when clustering inside HLA-allele-positive subsets. For co-occurrence clustering, repertoires with fewer than 30,000 or more than 120,000 public chains were excluded, along with about five repertoires with anomalous nucleotide sharing. In its TCRdb copy, this immuneACCESS table keeps in-frame sequences only and misses some clones. Where compared with another copy, unresolved V genes explain less than half of these, and the others have no known cause. The V and J calls and the clone size are those of that table, but D and trimming were determined from the DNA. The sample table shows 150,000 to 200,000 clones, and roughly four fifths are seen once. Together, the top ten hold about 4% of the sample.

Recombination connected TRBV7-8 to TRBJ2-7, with a weak D call of TRBD1 (6 bases match). Sequencing input: PBMCs. This sequence was found in a man in his forties or fifties in good health and CMV-seropositive. The CDR3 is CASRGDTSYEQYF. DNA sequence: TGTGCCAGCAGAGGGGACACCTCCTACGAGCAGTACTTC.